These 6 T cell receptor beta chains were sequenced from one sample in a study of cytomegalovirus exposure and HLA in healthy donors. Primers: 60 Vbeta forward and 13 Jbeta reverse. Libraries were prepared by immunoSEQ multiplex PCR; TCRdb keeps only in-frame clonotypes and omits some of them. Among approximately 100,000 clones listed, over 70% were seen once. Sequencing used PBMCs. These receptor sequences come from a man aged 50-59 years in good health and CMV-seronegative.

The rearrangement uses TRBV29-1 and TRBJ1-2; D is unresolved. The CDR3 runs to 12 residues. V lost 4 bases and J lost 4, with 10 bases in between. CDR1 is SQVTM, CDR2 ANQGSEA, per germline. The CDR3 DNA follows: TGCAGCGTTGTGAGGGCAGGCTATGGCTACACCTTC. Its protein product is CSVVRAGYGYTF.

This clone was observed once. V and J are TRBV9 and TRBJ1-5, with 11 bases fitting TRBD1. Germline V lookup: CDR1 SGDLS, CDR2 YYNGEE. Trimming removed 0 bases from V and 5 bases from J; junction bases left unmatched: 1. The CDR3 loop spans 15 amino acids. The CDR3 bases are TGTGCCAGCAGCGTAGGGGGACAGGGGGATCAGCCCCAGCATTTT. Translating gives CASSVGGQGDQPQHF.

The rearrangement uses TRBV5-5 and TRBJ1-5; a possible D gene is TRBD1 (6 bases). The CDR3 runs to 16 residues. With 3 bases removed from V and 4 bases from J, the gap between germline ends came to 17 bases. Germline V gene data show CDR1 as SGHKS and CDR2 as YYEKEE (reference sequence). CDR3 in DNA: TGTGCCAGCAGCTCCGGGACACCCGCCTCTAATCAGCCCCAGCATTTT. As protein: CASSSGTPASNQPQHF.

The chain links TRBV19 to TRBJ1-1; tentatively, D is TRBD1 (6 bases). Per the germline V gene, CDR1 is LNHDA and CDR2 is SQIVND (reference sequence). With 6 bases removed from V and 5 bases from J, the gap between germline ends came to 16 bases. This CDR3 comprises 14 residues. CDR3: CASSLVGGRTEAFF. CDR3 bases: TGTGCCAGTAGCTTGGTCGGGGGGCGGACTGAAGCTTTCTTT.

The rearrangement uses TRBV7-6 and TRBJ2-1, with D possibly TRBD1 on 6 matching bases. CDR3 length equals 13 residues. With 5 bases removed from V and 11 bases from J, the gap between germline ends came to 16 bases. CDR1 is SGHVS, CDR2 FNYEAQ, per germline. CDR3 sequence (DNA): TGTGCCAGCAGCCCTCTACAGGGTAAAAAGCAGTTCTTC. It specifies CASSPLQGKKQFF.

This rearrangement joins TRBV6-1 to TRBJ2-1, with D possibly being TRBD2 (7 bases). Trimming took off 11 bases at V and 7 bases at J, with 21 bases between the two ends. The CDR3 runs 14 residues. CDR1 and CDR2 from the germline V gene are MNHNS and SASEGT. The CDR3 region has the DNA TGTGCCTCAGCGGAGGGGGGGGGTAAAAATGAGCAGTTCTTC. This codes for CASAEGGGKNEQFF.